These 8 T cell receptor beta chains came from one sample sequenced in a study of radiotherapy plus CTLA-4 blockade in lung cancer. The protocol was immunoSEQ multiplex PCR, while the TCRdb copy is restricted to in-frame clones and leaves out a portion. The sample includes about 97,000 clones, approximately 74% of them seen just once. The sequencing here drew on peripheral blood, taken from a patient treated with radiotherapy plus ipilimumab. The receptors shown here come from a human donor with non-small cell lung cancer who had a partial response to radiotherapy plus ipilimumab. Some clones in this sample may be carry-over from other donors' samples.

Concerning this clone itself: The same CDR3 also results from other DNA sequences found in this sample. The genes are TRBV4-1 and TRBJ2-7, with D perhaps TRBD2 (6 bases). Trimming stripped 1 base from V and 2 bases from J, with 12 bases between. The CDR3 runs 15 residues. The germline gives CDR1 MGHRA, CDR2 YSYEKL. The CDR3 protein is CASSQVNSGPYEQYF. For the CDR3, the DNA is TGCGCCAGCAGCCAAGTCAATAGCGGACCCTACGAGCAGTACTTC.

The CDR3 coding sequence is TGTGCCAGCAGTCCTCCCGGACTGAGGAGCTCCTACGAGCAGTACTTC. Protein sequence: CASSPPGLRSSYEQYF. This chain uses TRBV6-6 with TRBJ2-7, with D possibly being TRBD2 (5 bases). The V gene's germline CDR1 is MNHNY and CDR2 SVGAGI (reference sequence). The CDR3 contains 16 residues. The germline V and J ends were trimmed by 5 bases and 0 bases, with 17 bases remaining between them.

This chain connects TRBV28 to TRBJ2-7, with 9 bases that match TRBD1. The CDR3 loop spans 15 amino acids. The germline CDR1 and CDR2 sequences are MDHEN and SYDVKM. Trimming at V came to 3 bases and at J to 4 bases, leaving 7 bases not matched to a gene. The CDR3 spells CASSLTGTGKYEQYF. CDR3 in DNA: TGTGCCAGCAGTTTGACCGGGACAGGGAAGTACGAGCAGTACTTC.

A few counts support this clone. The V gene is TRBV5-1, the J gene TRBJ1-3; the D is unclear. Trimming took off 4 bases at V and 0 bases at J, with 14 bases between the two ends. This CDR3 spans 16 amino acids. Germline V gene data show CDR1 as SGHRS and CDR2 as YFSETQ. CDR3 bases: TGCGCCAGCAGCAAGACTGCAGATTACTCTGGAAACACCATATATTTT. Residues: CASSKTADYSGNTIYF.

The chain uses TRBV7-2 and TRBJ2-2; possibly TRBD1 for D (6 bases). Germline CDR1 is SGHTA and CDR2 is FQGNSA. With 4 bases removed from V and 4 bases from J, the gap between germline ends came to 10 bases. The CDR3 extends over 14 amino acids. The CDR3 is CASSSGQFTGELFF. As DNA, the CDR3 is TGTGCCAGCAGCTCAGGACAGTTCACCGGGGAGCTGTTTTTT.

This chain joins TRBV29-1 and TRBJ2-2; the D is unclear. The CDR3 spans 13 residues. Trimming pared 4 bases from V and 4 bases from J, leaving 10 bases between. CDR1 is SQVTM and CDR2 is ANQGSEA in the germline V gene. As DNA, the CDR3 is TGCAGCGTTGGCTATACGGGCACCGGGGAGCTGTTTTTT. Its protein is CSVGYTGTGELFF.

The rearrangement joins TRBV19 to TRBJ2-7; tentatively, D is TRBD2 (6 bases). The CDR3 runs to 14 residues. Germline V gene sequence: CDR1 LNHDA, CDR2 SQIVND (reference sequence). V lost 6 bases, J lost 6 bases, and 18 bases lay in between. CDR3 in amino acids: CASRAAGGNGEQYF. CDR3 nucleotide sequence: TGTGCCAGTAGGGCCGCGGGCGGGAACGGCGAGCAGTACTTC.

The J gene is TRBJ1-1, the V gene TRBV5-1; D not resolved. V lost 6 bases to trimming and J lost 1 base, with 13 bases between them. CDR1 SGHRS and CDR2 YFSETQ come from the germline V gene. The CDR3 runs 14 residues. The CDR3 protein is CASKVKTENTEAFF. The CDR3, as DNA: TGCGCCAGCAAAGTGAAAACAGAGAACACTGAAGCTTTCTTT.